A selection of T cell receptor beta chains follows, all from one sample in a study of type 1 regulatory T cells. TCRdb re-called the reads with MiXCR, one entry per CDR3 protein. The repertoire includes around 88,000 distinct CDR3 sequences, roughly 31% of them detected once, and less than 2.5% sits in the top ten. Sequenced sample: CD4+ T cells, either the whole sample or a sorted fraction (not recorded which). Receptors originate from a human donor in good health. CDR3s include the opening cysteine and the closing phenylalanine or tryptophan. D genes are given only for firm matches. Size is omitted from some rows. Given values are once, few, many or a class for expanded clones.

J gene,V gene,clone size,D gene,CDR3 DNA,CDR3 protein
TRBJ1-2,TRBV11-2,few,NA,TGTGCCAGCAGCTTAGGTCGAAATAACTATGGCTACACCTTC,CASSLGRNNYGYTF
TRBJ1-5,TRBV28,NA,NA,TGTGCCAGCAGTTTTCCGACAACGAATCCTGGGAATCAGCCCCAGCATTTT,CASSFPTTNPGNQPQHF
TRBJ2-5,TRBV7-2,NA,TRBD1,TGTGCCAGCAGCTTACGCGATGGGACAGGGGGAGAGACCCAGTACTTC,CASSLRDGTGGETQYF
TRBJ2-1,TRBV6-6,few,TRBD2,TGTGCCAGCCAAAGCAGGGCTATCGGGGGGAGCTCCTACAATGAGCAGTTCTTC,CASQSRAIGGSSYNEQFF
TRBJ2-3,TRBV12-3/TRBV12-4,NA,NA,TGTGCCAGCAGCCAGGGGGCTGCTAGCGGTTTAACGCAGTATTTT,CASSQGAASGLTQYF
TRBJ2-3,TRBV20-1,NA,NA,TGCAGTGCTAGAGATTACAGCACAGATACGCAGTATTTT,CSARDYSTDTQYF
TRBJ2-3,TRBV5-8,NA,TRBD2,TGTGCCAGCAGCGCTGGGACTAGCGGGGTGCGGGATACGCAGTATTTT,CASSAGTSGVRDTQYF
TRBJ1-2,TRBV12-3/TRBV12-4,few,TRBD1,TGTGCCAGCAGTAAGACAGGGGGCTATGGCTACACCTTC,CASSKTGGYGYTF
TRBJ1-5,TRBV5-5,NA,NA,TGTGCCAGCAGCTTGGGGTCAGGCCGGGGGCATCAGCCCCAGCATTTT,CASSLGSGRGHQPQHF
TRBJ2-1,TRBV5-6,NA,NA,TGTGCCAGCAGCCAGGGACTTAGCAATGAGCAGTTCTTC,CASSQGLSNEQFF
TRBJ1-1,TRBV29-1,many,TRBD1,TGCAGCGGGTCAGGGGGCACTGAAGCTTTCTTT,CSGSGGTEAFF
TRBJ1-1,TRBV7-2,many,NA,TGTGCCAGCAGCTTATCGGGACGAGGGATCGCCTTT,CASSLSGRGIAF
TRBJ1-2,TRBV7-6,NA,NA,TGTGCCAGCAGCTCACTTACAGGGTATACCTATGGCTACACCTTC,CASSSLTGYTYGYTF